This record covers a single TCR beta chain. As yet, its antigen is unknown. Germline V gene data show CDR1 as SEHNR and CDR2 as FQNEAQ (reference sequence). Trimming cost V 7 bases and J 4 bases; bases outside gene matches: 6. CDR3 length equals 14 residues. Each donor had ten milliliters of peripheral blood drawn. The data were taken from a study of blood T cells in healthy people across ages. Study-wide results and limits: The lack of PBMC sorting stopped any conclusive naive versus antigen-experienced comparison.

A second PCR of about 7 to 11 cycles used a sample-barcoded 5' primer and a J-beta primer mix. Via MiXCR, TCRdb re-called the 5' RACE reads, giving one row per CDR3 protein. Here the sample spans about 800,000 distinct CDR3 sequences, roughly 64% being singletons. Specimen: blood. V and J are TRBV7-9 and TRBJ1-5, with 8 bases lining up with TRBD1. The receptor comes from a man aged 30-40 years in good health. The CDR3, as DNA: TGTGCCAGCAAGCCGGGACAGGAGAATCAGCCCCAGCATTTT. This sequence encodes CASKPGQENQPQHF.